A single sample gave rise to the 32 T cell receptor beta chains below, sequenced in a study of T cell changes during pregnancy in multiple sclerosis (dated by TCRdb to about 2019). Library preparation used the immunoSEQ multiplex PCR assay. Imported from immuneACCESS, the table was reduced by TCRdb to in-frame sequences with V and J called. These copies leave out some clones; in studies compared against another copy, an unresolved V gene accounts for under half, and the cause of the remainder is not known. This sample has 50,000 to 65,000 clones in its table, and less than 90% of those were observed once. 0.38% of the sample belongs to the ten largest clones. The source was CD4+ T cells from peripheral blood mononuclear cells, collected in the third trimester of pregnancy. The receptors here all came from a female donor with multiple sclerosis, enrolled in a pregnancy study.

The gene calls are TRBV30 and TRBJ1-6; a possible D gene is TRBD1 (5 bases). V was trimmed by 3 bases and J by 6 bases, leaving 12 bases between them. CDR3 length equals 14 residues. From germline, CDR1 is GTSNPN and CDR2 SVGIG (reference sequence). The CDR3 protein is CAWSKGDPNSPLHF. CDR3 DNA sequence: TGTGCCTGGAGCAAAGGGGATCCTAATTCACCCCTCCACTTT.

The chain carries TRBV30 and TRBJ1-6; 12 positions match TRBD1. V lost 6 bases, J lost 0 bases, and 6 bases stayed unmatched. The CDR3 loop spans 17 amino acids. Germline CDR1 and CDR2: GTSNPN and SVGIG (reference sequence). For the CDR3, the DNA is TGTGCCTGTCCCGGGACAGGGGGCGCCTCCTATAATTCACCCCTCCACTTT. It specifies CACPGTGGASYNSPLHF.

This rearrangement joins TRBV7-2 to TRBJ2-7, with D possibly matching TRBD2 (5 bases). Germline CDR1 reads SGHTA; CDR2 reads FQGNSA. The CDR3 spans 12 residues. V lost 5 bases, J lost 7 bases, and 12 bases lay in between. DNA for the CDR3: TGTGCCAGCAGCCCGCGGGTTGGAGAGCAGTACTTC. Translation: CASSPRVGEQYF.

The chain recombines TRBV2 with TRBJ2-2; maybe TRBD2 (6 bases). From germline, CDR1 is SNHLY and CDR2 FYNNEI. Trimming took 4 bases from V and 4 from J, leaving 13 bases between them. The CDR3 is 15 amino acids. The CDR3 reads CASSVLAPGTGELFF. CDR3 nucleotide sequence: TGTGCCAGCAGTGTACTAGCCCCGGGCACCGGGGAGCTGTTTTTT.

The V call is TRBV12-5, the J call TRBJ1-6; D might be TRBD1 (5 bases). CDR3 length: 16 residues. Germline V CDR1 and CDR2: LGHNT, FRNRAP. Deletions cut 4 bases from V and 6 bases from J, with 16 bases between. The CDR3 reads CASGSGGRLPNSPLHF. The DNA for the CDR3 is TGTGCTAGTGGTTCGGGGGGACGACTACCTAATTCACCCCTCCACTTT.

As regards this clone: The same CDR3 also results from other DNA sequences found in this sample. The chain joins TRBV6-5 to TRBJ2-2, with D possibly matching TRBD1 (6 bases). The CDR3 is 16 residues long. Trimming removed 0 bases at V and 4 bases at J, with 12 bases between. Germline CDR1 reads MNHEY; CDR2 reads SVGAGI. CDR3 DNA: TGTGCCAGCAGTTACTCGGGACATCTTAGCACCGGGGAGCTGTTTTTT. Protein sequence: CASSYSGHLSTGELFF.

V gene TRBV7-2 combines with J gene TRBJ2-1, with 8 bases matching TRBD2. With V trimmed by 5 bases and J by 8 bases, 2 bases remained unmatched. The CDR3 contains 12 residues. Germline CDR1 SGHTA, CDR2 FQGNSA. The CDR3 sequence is CASSPTSDEQFF. DNA of the CDR3: TGTGCCAGCAGCCCGACTAGCGATGAGCAGTTCTTC.

The chain recombines TRBV5-1 with TRBJ1-6, with 9 bases aligning to TRBD1. In germline, CDR1 is SGHRS, CDR2 YFSETQ. Unmatched junction bases numbered 14, after V lost 4 bases and J lost 9 bases. The CDR3 consists of 17 residues. The CDR3 bases are TGCGCCAGCAGCCCAGGACAGGGGATAATCGAGGGTTCACCCCTCCACTTT. Amino acid sequence: CASSPGQGIIEGSPLHF.

The genes are TRBV2 and TRBJ2-7; D may be TRBD1 (8 bases). Germline V gene lookup returns CDR1 SNHLY and CDR2 FYNNEI. V was cut by 7 bases and J by 3 bases, with 19 bases left in between. This CDR3 has 15 residues. Here the CDR3 DNA reads TGTGCCAGCACCGAGCGGGACAGGCTCTACTACGAGCAGTACTTC. Amino acid sequence: CASTERDRLYYEQYF. Based on the CDR3 plus reference TRBV2 and TRBJ2-7, the full variable domain is EPEVTQTPSHQVTQMGQEVILRCVPISNHLYFYWYRQILGQKVEFLVSFYNNEISEKSEIFDDQFSVERPDGSNFTLKIRSTKLEDSAMYFCASTERDRLYYEQYFGPGTRLTVT.

The V call is TRBV9, the J call TRBJ2-1; TRBD2 matches 10 bases. Germline lookup yields CDR1 SGDLS and CDR2 YYNGEE. V trimming: 4 bases; J trimming: 9 bases; junction bases outside the gene matches: 22. This CDR3 spans 19 amino acids. CDR3 loop: CASSPNVKRGGRNEGEQFF. The CDR3 DNA reads as TGTGCCAGCAGCCCCAATGTGAAGCGGGGGGGCCGAAATGAGGGTGAGCAGTTCTTC.

V usage is TRBV27 and J usage is TRBJ2-1; D not certain. CDR3 size: 14 residues. The V end was cut by 4 bases, the J end by 2 bases, with 9 bases between. Germline V CDR1 and CDR2: MNHEY, SMNVEV (reference sequence). CDR3: CASSSAATYNEQFF. Here the CDR3 DNA reads TGTGCCAGCAGTTCGGCGGCGACCTACAATGAGCAGTTCTTC.

The CDR3 is CASSAGLAGAHSYNEQFF. CDR3 nucleotides: TGTGCCAGCAGTGCGGGACTAGCGGGGGCCCATTCCTACAATGAGCAGTTCTTC. The rearrangement joins TRBV25-1 to TRBJ2-1; 14 bases agree with TRBD2. V lost 4 bases to trimming and J lost 1 base; unmatched junction nucleotides: 6. Germline V lookup: CDR1 MGHDK, CDR2 SYGVNS. CDR3 length equals 18 residues.

The chain carries TRBV30 and TRBJ1-1, with D unresolved. Germline CDR1 is GTSNPN and CDR2 is SVGIG (reference sequence). This CDR3 spans 10 amino acids. Trimming took 2 bases from V and 8 from J, leaving 6 bases between them. The DNA of the CDR3 is TGTGCCTGGAGTAAAACAGAAGCTTTCTTT. This translates into CAWSKTEAFF.

This sequence joins TRBV15 and TRBJ2-7; 7 bases match TRBD1. Losses at the gene ends were 0 bases for V and 3 bases for J; bases not matched to a gene: 5. Germline V gene data show CDR1 as LNHNV and CDR2 as YYDKDF (reference sequence). This CDR3 spans 15 amino acids. For the CDR3, the DNA is TGTGCCACCAGCAGAGATATGGACAGGCTCTACGAGCAGTACTTC. It specifies CATSRDMDRLYEQYF.

V and J are TRBV5-1 and TRBJ2-5; perhaps TRBD1 as D (5 bases). V lost 0 bases and J lost 2, with 5 bases in between. This CDR3 region has 13 residues. Germline V gene sequence: CDR1 SGHRS, CDR2 YFSETQ. CDR3 DNA: TGCGCCAGCAGCTTGGGACAGCAAGAGACCCAGTACTTC. Encoded protein: CASSLGQQETQYF.

The V and J genes are TRBV30 and TRBJ1-1; 8 positions match TRBD1. V was clipped by 3 bases and J by 11 bases; unmatched bases: 8. This CDR3 is built from 12 residues. Germline V gene lookup returns CDR1 GTSNPN and CDR2 SVGIG (reference sequence). CDR3 coding DNA: TGTGCCTGGAGCGAGGGACAGGCGTTGGCTTTCTTT. Its translation is CAWSEGQALAFF.

The chain uses TRBV18 and TRBJ1-2, with D possibly being TRBD1 (5 bases). CDR3 size: 17 residues. Germline V gives CDR1 KGHSH, CDR2 LQKENI. Trimming removed 2 bases from V and 0 bases from J, with 16 bases in between. The CDR3 here is CASSPLARAGSNYGYTF. The CDR3 nucleotides read TGTGCCAGCTCACCATTAGCCCGCGCAGGGTCTAACTATGGCTACACCTTC.

The chain couples TRBV5-1 to TRBJ1-1; D is perhaps TRBD1 (5 bases). The germline V and J ends were trimmed by 4 bases and 4 bases, with 14 bases remaining between them. The CDR3 totals 14 residues. CDR1 and CDR2 (germline): SGHRS, YFSETQ. The DNA for the CDR3 is TGCGCCAGCAGCCTCCGGCCGGGGGTCACTGAAGCTTTCTTT. Its translation is CASSLRPGVTEAFF.

This chain uses TRBV7-9 with TRBJ1-4; the D is unclear. This CDR3 spans 17 amino acids. Germline CDR1 reads SEHNR; CDR2 reads FQNEAQ (reference sequence). V was clipped by 4 bases and J by 4 bases, with 19 bases between them. CDR3 nucleotide sequence: TGTGCCAGCAGCTCATACAGAGTCCACCTTGGTAATGAAAAACTGTTTTTT. It is translated as CASSSYRVHLGNEKLFF.

For this clone: At one end, the junction sequence differs from germline, possibly due to a read error. The chain has TRBV2 and TRBJ1-4; TRBD1 is a possible D gene (5 bases). The germline V gene encodes CDR1 SNHLY and CDR2 FYNNEI. The CDR3 is 15 amino acids. The CDR3 here is CASRGVGLTSEKLFF. The CDR3 nucleotides read TGTGCCAGCAGGGGGGTAGGGTTGACTAGTGAAAAACTGTTTTTT.

The V and J genes are TRBV30 and TRBJ1-6, with 10 bases matching TRBD1. Germline values: CDR1 GTSNPN, CDR2 SVGIG (reference sequence). The V and J ends lost 7 bases and 5 bases, in that order; junction bases with no gene match: 2. The CDR3 runs 13 residues. This chain's CDR3 is CAFGTGDNSPLHF. As DNA, the CDR3 is TGTGCCTTCGGGACAGGGGATAATTCACCCCTCCACTTT.

CDR3 amino acids: CAITRGIGTNTEAFF. For the CDR3, the DNA is TGTGCCATCACCCGAGGCATAGGAACGAACACTGAAGCTTTCTTT. The chain links TRBV10-3 to TRBJ1-1; D uncertain. V lost 7 bases and J 1 base, leaving 16 bases between the germline ends. Germline lookup yields CDR1 ENHRY and CDR2 SYGVKD. This CDR3 spans 15 amino acids.

The chain combines TRBV18 with TRBJ2-1; a weak D match, TRBD2 (6 bases). V was cut by 1 base and J by 8 bases, with 12 bases left in between. CDR1 KGHSH and CDR2 LQKENI come from the germline V gene. The CDR3 sequence is 14 residues long. CDR3 residues: CASSPLGGPHEQFF. CDR3 bases: TGTGCCAGCTCACCACTCGGAGGGCCCCATGAGCAGTTCTTC.

This clone appeared a single time. The rearrangement uses TRBV30 and TRBJ1-2, with a weak D call TRBD1 (5 bases). Germline CDR1 reads GTSNPN; CDR2 reads SVGIG (reference sequence). V was cut by 3 bases and J by 4 bases, with 12 bases left in between. The length of the CDR3 is 13 residues. CDR3 sequence reads: CAWSLTAPYGYTF. The CDR3, as DNA: TGTGCCTGGAGCTTGACAGCGCCCTATGGCTACACCTTC.

The chain couples TRBV5-6 to TRBJ2-7; weak D call: TRBD2 (7 bases). Germline loops: CDR1 SGHDT, CDR2 YYEEEE. Trimming shortened V by 3 bases and J by 6 bases, and 19 bases separated the two germline ends. The CDR3 extends over 15 amino acids. The CDR3, as DNA: TGTGCCAGCAGCTGGGGGGGCAGTTCTCCTGGCGAGCAGTACTTC. It encodes CASSWGGSSPGEQYF.

This clone has a handful of counts. This rearrangement joins TRBV30 to TRBJ1-1, with D perhaps matching TRBD1 (6 bases). CDR3 length: 13 amino acids. Germline V gene sequence: CDR1 GTSNPN, CDR2 SVGIG (reference sequence). V was clipped by 0 bases and J by 3 bases, with 8 bases between them. The CDR3 loop reads CAWSVGGDTEAFF. The CDR3 DNA reads as TGTGCCTGGAGTGTAGGGGGGGACACTGAAGCTTTCTTT. Filled out from reference TRBV30 and TRBJ1-1, the complete variable domain reads SQTIHQWPATLVQPVGSPLSLECTVEGTSNPNLYWYRQAAGRGLQLLFYSVGIGQISSEVPQNLSASRPQDRQFILSSKKLLLSDSGFYLCAWSVGGDTEAFFGQGTRLTVV.

The chain carries TRBV4-3 and TRBJ2-7; D is perhaps TRBD1 (6 bases). Germline V gene lookup returns CDR1 LGHNA and CDR2 YSLEER. The CDR3 sequence is 15 residues long. Trimming shortened V by 0 bases and J by 5 bases, and 14 bases separated the two germline ends. This chain's CDR3 is CASSQDTGSGNEQYF. The CDR3 nucleotides read TGCGCCAGCAGCCAAGATACAGGGTCAGGGAACGAGCAGTACTTC.

This chain uses TRBV30 with TRBJ1-5; a possible D gene is TRBD1 (6 bases). Trimming removed 0 bases at V and 4 bases at J, with 16 bases between. Germline loops: CDR1 GTSNPN, CDR2 SVGIG (reference sequence). The CDR3 runs 16 residues. The CDR3 coding sequence is TGTGCCTGGAGTGTAGCTTCAGGGGTTGCAAATCAGCCCCAGCATTTT. It is translated as CAWSVASGVANQPQHF.

CDR3 coding DNA: TGTGCCAGCAGCCGTGGGACAGACACCGGGGAGCTGTTTTTT. It codes for CASSRGTDTGELFF. The chain is built from TRBV7-2 and TRBJ2-2; 7 bases fit TRBD1. Germline V lookup: CDR1 SGHTA, CDR2 FQGNSA. This CDR3 comprises 14 residues. V shed 5 bases and J 3 bases; nucleotides not matched to a gene: 3.

V is TRBV25-1 and J is TRBJ2-1, with D perhaps TRBD1 (5 bases). Germline V gene data show CDR1 as MGHDK and CDR2 as SYGVNS. Between the trimmed V and J ends, which lost 4 bases and 0 bases, there was a span of 10 bases. This CDR3 has 15 amino acids. The chain's CDR3 is CASSGPGFSYNEQFF. The CDR3 DNA follows: TGTGCCAGCAGTGGGCCAGGGTTCTCCTACAATGAGCAGTTCTTC.

The CDR3 DNA is TGTGCCAGCAGCCTAAATTCGAACCCGGGACTAGCGGGCAATGAGCAGTTCTTC. Its protein product is CASSLNSNPGLAGNEQFF. The chain employs TRBV4-2 and TRBJ2-1, with 12 bases matching TRBD2. CDR1 and CDR2 from the germline V gene are LGHNA and YNFKEQ. CDR3 size: 18 residues. Trimming removed 4 bases from V and 6 bases from J; junction bases left unmatched: 13.

The CDR3 reads CASSVATGDFGEKLFF. In DNA, the CDR3 is TGTGCCAGCAGCGTAGCTACAGGGGACTTTGGTGAAAAACTGTTTTTT. The chain uses TRBV9 and TRBJ1-4; 7 bases match TRBD1. CDR1 is SGDLS and CDR2 is YYNGEE in the germline V gene. The V segment lost 0 bases and the J segment 7 bases; nucleotides outside the gene matches: 9. The CDR3 runs 16 residues.